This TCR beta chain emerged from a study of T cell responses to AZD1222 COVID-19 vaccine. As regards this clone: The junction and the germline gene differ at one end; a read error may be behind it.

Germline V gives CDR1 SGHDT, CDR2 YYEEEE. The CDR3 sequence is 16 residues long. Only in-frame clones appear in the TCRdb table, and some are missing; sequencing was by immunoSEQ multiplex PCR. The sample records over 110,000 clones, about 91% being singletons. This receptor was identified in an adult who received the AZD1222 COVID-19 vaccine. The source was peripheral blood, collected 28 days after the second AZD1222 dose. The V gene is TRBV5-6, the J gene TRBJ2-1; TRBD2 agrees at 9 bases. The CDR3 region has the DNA TGTGCCAGCAGCCCCCCAACTAGCGGGTCCTTCAATGAGCAGTTCTTC. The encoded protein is CASSPPTSGSFNEQFF.